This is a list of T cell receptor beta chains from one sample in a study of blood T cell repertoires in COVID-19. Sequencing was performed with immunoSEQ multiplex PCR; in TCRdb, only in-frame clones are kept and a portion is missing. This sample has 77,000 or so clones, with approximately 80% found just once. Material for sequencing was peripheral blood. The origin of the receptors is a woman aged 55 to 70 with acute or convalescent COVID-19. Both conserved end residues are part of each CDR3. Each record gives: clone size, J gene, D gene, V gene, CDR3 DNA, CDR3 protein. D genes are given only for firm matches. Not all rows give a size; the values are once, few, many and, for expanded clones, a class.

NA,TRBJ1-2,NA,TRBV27,TGTGCCAGCAGTCCCCTAGCCCATTTTAACTATGGCTACACCTTC,CASSPLAHFNYGYTF
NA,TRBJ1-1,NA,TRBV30,TGTGCCTGGAGTGTATCGGCTAGAGGAACTGAAGCTTTCTTT,CAWSVSARGTEAFF
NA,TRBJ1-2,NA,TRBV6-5,TGTGCCAGCAGTCCCGGCGGCTCTGGGAACTATGGCTACACCTTC,CASSPGGSGNYGYTF
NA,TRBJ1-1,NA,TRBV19,TGTGCCAGTAGTAGGAGCCCCATGAACACTGAAGCTTTCTTT,CASSRSPMNTEAFF
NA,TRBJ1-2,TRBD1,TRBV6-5,TGTGCCAGCAGTTACTCGACGGGACAGGCCATCTATGGCTACACCTTC,CASSYSTGQAIYGYTF
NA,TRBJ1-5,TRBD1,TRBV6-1,TGTGCCAGCAGCGAAAGGACAGGCCCTGGGACTAGCAATCAGCCCCAGCATTTT,CASSERTGPGTSNQPQHF
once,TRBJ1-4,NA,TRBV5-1,TGCGCCAGCAGCTTCTCCGGTGGGAGGCCAGGGCTTTCAACTAATGAAAAACTGTTTTTT,CASSFSGGRPGLSTNEKLFF
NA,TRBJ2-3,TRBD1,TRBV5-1,TGCGCCAGCAGCTTGGCGGGACAGGGGCCCAGCACAGATACGCAGTATTTT,CASSLAGQGPSTDTQYF
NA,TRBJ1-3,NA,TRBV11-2,TGTGCCAGCAGCTTAGACGGGTGGGCTGGAAACACCATATATTTT,CASSLDGWAGNTIYF
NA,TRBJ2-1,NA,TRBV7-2,TGTGCCAGCAGCTTAGCGATTAGCTCCTACAATGAGCAGTTCTTC,CASSLAISSYNEQFF
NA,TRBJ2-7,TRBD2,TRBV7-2,TGTGCCAGCAGCTTGGGACTAGCGCCCTACGAGCAGTACTTC,CASSLGLAPYEQYF
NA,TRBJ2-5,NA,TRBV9,TGTGCCAGCAGCGCCGCCGGGGGGCGCGGAGAGACCCAGTACTTC,CASSAAGGRGETQYF
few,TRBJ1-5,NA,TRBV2,TGTGCCAGCAGTCTATCTTCAGGGGTCATCATCGATCAGCCCCAGCATTTT,CASSLSSGVIIDQPQHF
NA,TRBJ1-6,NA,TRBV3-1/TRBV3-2,TGTGCCAGCACCAGGGCCACCGGATCACCCCTCCACTTT,CASTRATGSPLHF
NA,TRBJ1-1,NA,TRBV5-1,TGCGCCAGCAGCCCCGGGGTTGGGCCCAAGGGCACTGAAGCTTTCTTT,CASSPGVGPKGTEAFF
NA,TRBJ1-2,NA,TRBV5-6,TGTGCCAGCAGCAACCGCGGGGCCCTTTCCTATGGCTACACCTTC,CASSNRGALSYGYTF
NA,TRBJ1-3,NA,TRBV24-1,TGTGCCACCAGTGATACAGGGTACGGAGGACTAAACACCATATATTTT,CATSDTGYGGLNTIYF
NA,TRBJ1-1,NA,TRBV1,TGCACCAGCAGCCATCACAGGGGGCGATACACTGAAGCTTTCTTT,CTSSHHRGRYTEAFF
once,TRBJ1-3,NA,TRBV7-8,TGTGCCAGCAGCCCAGAGGGCGGAAACTCTGGAAACACCATATATTTT,CASSPEGGNSGNTIYF
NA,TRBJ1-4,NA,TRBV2,TGTGCCAGCTTCCGTTCTGGGAGGGTTGATGAAAAACTGTTTTTT,CASFRSGRVDEKLFF
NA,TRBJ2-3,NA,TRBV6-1,TGTGCCAGCAGTGACATAGCCCTGAAACAGTATTTT,CASSDIALKQYF
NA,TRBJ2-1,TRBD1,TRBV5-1,TGCGCCAGCAGCGCACAACAGGGGTCCTACAATGAGCAGTTCTTC,CASSAQQGSYNEQFF
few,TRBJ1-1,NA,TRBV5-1,TGCGCCAGCAGCTTGGTAATGGTAGGGGCTGAAGCTTTCTTT,CASSLVMVGAEAFF
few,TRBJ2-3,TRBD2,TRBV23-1,TGCGCCAGCAGTCAATTTTGGCGTCGGGGGGGGAAAACAGATACGCAGTATTTT,CASSQFWRRGGKTDTQYF
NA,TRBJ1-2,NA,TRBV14,TGTGCCAGCAGTCCAGTGCTCGGAGGGACCTATGGCTACACCTTC,CASSPVLGGTYGYTF
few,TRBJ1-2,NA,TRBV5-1,TGCGCCAGCAGCCACGAGGGAACGGCATCGGGTTTTGGCTACACCTTC,CASSHEGTASGFGYTF
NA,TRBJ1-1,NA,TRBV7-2,TGTGCCAGCAGTAGAGCATATATGAACACTGAAGCTTTCTTT,CASSRAYMNTEAFF
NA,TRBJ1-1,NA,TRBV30,TGTGCCTGGACAAAGGGAGGGCACGGGACTGAAGCTTTCTTT,CAWTKGGHGTEAFF
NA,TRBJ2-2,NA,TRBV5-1,TGCGCCAGCAGCGCAGTTAGCGCGAACACCGGGGAGCTGTTTTTT,CASSAVSANTGELFF
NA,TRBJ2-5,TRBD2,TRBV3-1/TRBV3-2,TGTGCCAGCAGCCGGGATAGCGGGGGGGCCACGGAGACCCAGTACTTC,CASSRDSGGATETQYF
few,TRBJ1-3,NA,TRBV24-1,TGTGCCACCAGTGTTCAGACCAGGGTTCGCTCTGGAAACACCATATATTTT,CATSVQTRVRSGNTIYF
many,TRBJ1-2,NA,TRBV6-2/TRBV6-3,TGTGCCAGCAGTTACAATGGGGGCGCATATGGCTACACCTTC,CASSYNGGAYGYTF
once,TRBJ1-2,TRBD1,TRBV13,TGTGCCAGCAGCTTAGGGCAGGGGGTAGATTCCTATGGCTACACCTTC,CASSLGQGVDSYGYTF
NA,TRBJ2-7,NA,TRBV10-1,TGCGCCAGCAGTGAAATGGACTTCTACGAGCAGTACTTC,CASSEMDFYEQYF
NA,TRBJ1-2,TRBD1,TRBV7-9,TGTGCCAGCTCAGGACAGGAACCTAACTATGGCTACACCTTC,CASSGQEPNYGYTF
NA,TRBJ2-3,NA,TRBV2,TGTGCCAGCAGTTGGGGAGGATCAGATACGCAGTATTTT,CASSWGGSDTQYF
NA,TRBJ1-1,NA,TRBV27,TGTGCCAGCAGCACCCGGGGGAGCCACATGAACACTGAAGCTTTCTTT,CASSTRGSHMNTEAFF
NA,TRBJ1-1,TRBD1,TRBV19,TGTGCCAGTAGTGGACAGGTCGGGACTGAAGCTTTCTTT,CASSGQVGTEAFF
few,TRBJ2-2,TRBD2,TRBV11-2,TGTGCCAGCAGCGTAGACATCCTAGGACTAGCGGGGCCTCGAGGCGGGGAGCTGTTTTTT,CASSVDILGLAGPRGGELFF